This T cell receptor beta chain emerged from a study of somatic mutations in cytotoxic T cells in rheumatoid arthritis. Whole-study context: Patients had around 31 ml EDTA blood drawn right after diagnosis, before any treatment. The authors flow-sorted some V beta antibody-stained T-cell populations at nearly 100% purity, including V beta1+ cells that they sequenced for TCRB.

Flow cytometry was used to check the purity of CD4+ and CD8+ cells, which had been isolated by positive magnetic bead selection. On this clone: Its cognate antigen is unknown.

General study points: What antigens the expanded CD8+ clones targeted remained unknown.

Only in-frame clones appear in the TCRdb table, and some are missing; sequencing was by immunoSEQ multiplex PCR. The sample carries 15,000 to 20,000 clones, 75% to 90% recorded once. Germline V lookup: CDR1 SGDLS, CDR2 YYNGEE. The ends were cut back, 3 bases at V and 0 bases at J, with 3 bases in the middle. The CDR3 length is 12 residues. This TCR came from an adult with rheumatoid arthritis. Sequencing input: CD8+ T cells sorted from blood. The chain is built from TRBV9 and TRBJ1-1, with D unresolved. The CDR3 reads CASSAMNTEAFF. DNA of the CDR3: TGTGCCAGCAGCGCGATGAACACTGAAGCTTTCTTT.